This T cell receptor beta chain comes out of a study of regulatory T cells in long-lasting Graves disease. Comments on this clonotype: Its antigen remains unidentified.

Assembly of TCR beta libraries relied on iRepertoire HTBI primers together with Arm-PCR of CDR3 regions. TCRdb reanalysed the multiplex PCR reads using MiXCR and keeps one entry per CDR3 protein. In the table there are hundreds of thousands of distinct CDR3 sequences, roughly 16% of which are singletons. The length of the CDR3 is 15 residues. The V end was cut by 7 bases, the J end by 2 bases, with 17 bases between. CDR1 and CDR2 (germline): SGHTS, YDEGEE. Time point denoted: newly diagnosed GD, antithyroid drugs for less than 3 months. Extracted RNA from PBMCs served as the source of the TCR library. Collection of peripheral blood (about 8.8 milliliters) was done using EDTA tubes. Study-wide results and caveats: Possibly, too few samples lowered accuracy. A greater number of public clonotypes (approximately 2,700) was shared by persistent patients than by new patients (approximately 1,000).

These data were likewise used in another study, on T cells in Graves' hyperthyroidism and ophthalmopathy.

This specimen consisted of peripheral blood mononuclear cells (PBMCs), obtained at new diagnosis, from a patient treated with antithyroid drugs. The clonotype comes from a middle-aged woman with Graves disease. This chain connects TRBV5-8 to TRBJ2-3, with D perhaps assigned TRBD1 or TRBD2 (7 bases each). CDR3 amino acids: CASSWQGGLTDTQYF. The CDR3 DNA sequence: TGTGCCAGCTCATGGCAGGGGGGGCTCACAGATACGCAGTATTTT. The whole variable domain, remainder taken from reference TRBV5-8 and TRBJ2-3, is EAGVTQSPTHLIKTRGQQATLRCSPISGHTSVYWYQQALGLGLQFLLWYDEGEERNRGNFPPRFSGRQFPNYSSELNVNALELEDSALYLCASSWQGGLTDTQYFGPGTRLTVL.